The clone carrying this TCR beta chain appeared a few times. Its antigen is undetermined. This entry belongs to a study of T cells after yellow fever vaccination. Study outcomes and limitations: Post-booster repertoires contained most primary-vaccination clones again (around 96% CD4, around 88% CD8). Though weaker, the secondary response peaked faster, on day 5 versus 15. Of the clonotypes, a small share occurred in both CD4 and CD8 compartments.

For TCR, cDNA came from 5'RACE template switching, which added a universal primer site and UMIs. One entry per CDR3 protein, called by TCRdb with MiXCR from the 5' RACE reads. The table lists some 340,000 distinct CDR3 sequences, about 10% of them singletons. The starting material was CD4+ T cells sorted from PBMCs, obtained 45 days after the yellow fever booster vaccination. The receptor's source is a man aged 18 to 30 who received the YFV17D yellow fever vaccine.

Written as DNA, the CDR3 is TGTGCCAGCAGCTTAGCACTGGCTTTAGGACGTCCAGAAGCTTTCTTT. Its protein product is CASSLALALGRPEAFF. The rearrangement links TRBV7-2 to TRBJ1-1; no clear D. The length of the CDR3 is 16 residues. Per the germline V gene, CDR1 is SGHTA and CDR2 is FQGNSA. The germline V and J ends were trimmed by 0 bases and 8 bases, with 19 bases remaining between them.